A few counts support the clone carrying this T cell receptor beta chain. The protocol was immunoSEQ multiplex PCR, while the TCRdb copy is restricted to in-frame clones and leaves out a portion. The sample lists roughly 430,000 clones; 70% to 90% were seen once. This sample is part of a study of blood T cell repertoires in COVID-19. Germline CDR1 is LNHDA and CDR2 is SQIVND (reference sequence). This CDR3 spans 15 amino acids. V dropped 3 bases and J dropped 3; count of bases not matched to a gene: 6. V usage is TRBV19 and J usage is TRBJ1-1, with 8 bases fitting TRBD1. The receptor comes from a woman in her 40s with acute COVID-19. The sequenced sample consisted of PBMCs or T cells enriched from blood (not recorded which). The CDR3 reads CASSMAGGVDTEAFF. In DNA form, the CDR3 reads TGTGCCAGTAGTATGGCAGGGGGCGTCGACACTGAAGCTTTCTTT.